Listed below are T cell receptor beta chains from one sample, sequenced in a study of OX40 agonist ivuxolimab in advanced cancers. The repertoire was sequenced with immunoSEQ multiplex PCR; TCRdb's copy has only in-frame clones and lacks some. The top ten clones hold 8% to 13% of a sample with 40,000 to 45,000 clones, 80% of them seen once. The sequences come from CD4+ or CD8+ T cells sorted from blood, collected in a trial of the OX40 agonist ivuxolimab. These receptors came from an adult with an advanced solid tumor such as melanoma, head and neck, liver or kidney cancer. Both conserved end residues are part of each CDR3. The order of the fields is CDR3 protein, J gene, CDR3 length, V gene, clone size. Only some rows state a clone size, as once, few, many or a class for expanded clones.

CASSPRTRFYEAFF	TRBJ1-1	14	TRBV6-1	.
CASSDYGGWDTGELFF	TRBJ2-2	16	TRBV10-1	.
CASSWLAGGDRNNEQFF	TRBJ2-1	17	TRBV4-2	.
CASSEGPNTGELFF	TRBJ2-2	14	TRBV6-1	.
CASSPHSTNEKLFF	TRBJ1-4	14	TRBV9	.
CASSRANQPQHF	TRBJ1-5	12	TRBV19	few
CSVGQRAGGNEQFF	TRBJ2-1	14	TRBV29-1	.
CARYPPEEVPSTDTQYF	TRBJ2-3	17	TRBV6-4	.
CASSLARQETQYF	TRBJ2-5	13	TRBV13	.
CASSRPLGEQYF	TRBJ2-7	12	TRBV28	.
CASSPSGRRNEQFF	TRBJ2-1	14	TRBV6-1	.
CASSLSDRGLPQYF	TRBJ2-4	14	TRBV28	.
CASEGQPGQLRNTIYF	TRBJ1-3	16	TRBV2	.
CAWSEPSGQKETQYF	TRBJ2-5	15	TRBV30	.
CASARDTNTEAFF	TRBJ1-1	13	TRBV2	.
CASSPPSDYYEQYF	.	14	TRBV18	.
CASTSRGVAGNEQFF	TRBJ2-1	15	TRBV7-9	.
CASSIQSLTVTSSAQHF	TRBJ1-5	17	TRBV19	.
CASRLGQGAQGYTF	TRBJ1-2	14	TRBV25-1	.
CASSLWGTRETQYF	TRBJ2-5	14	TRBV7-9	.
CSARVLGYTF	TRBJ1-2	10	TRBV20-1	.
CASSLEEQGRAFF	TRBJ1-1	13	TRBV7-8	.
CASGRQGSEQYF	TRBJ2-5	12	TRBV27	.
CAGERQPSNTEAFF	TRBJ1-1	14	TRBV7-9	.
CASKQRETNEQFF	TRBJ2-1	13	TRBV2	.
CASSLDGGGSSYEQYF	TRBJ2-7	16	TRBV7-2	once
CASSPRAGGRYEQYF	TRBJ2-7	15	TRBV27	.
CASSSSGRRSNEQFF	TRBJ2-1	15	TRBV2	.